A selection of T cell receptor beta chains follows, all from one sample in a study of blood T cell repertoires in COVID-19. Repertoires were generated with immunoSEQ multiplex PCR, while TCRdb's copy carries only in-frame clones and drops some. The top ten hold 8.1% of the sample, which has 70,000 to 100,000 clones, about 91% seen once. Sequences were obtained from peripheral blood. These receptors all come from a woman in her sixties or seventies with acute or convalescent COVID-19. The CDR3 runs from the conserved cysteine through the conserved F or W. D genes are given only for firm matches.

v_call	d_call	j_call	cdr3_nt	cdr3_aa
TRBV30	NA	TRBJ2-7	TGTGCCTGGAGTTATGGCCCCTCCACCGAGCAGTACTTC	CAWSYGPSTEQYF
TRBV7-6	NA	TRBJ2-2	TGTGCCAGCAGCTTAGAGGCCTCAGGGGTCCCACCGAACACCGGGGAGCTGTTTTTT	CASSLEASGVPPNTGELFF
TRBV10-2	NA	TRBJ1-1	TGCGCCAGCAGCAAGACAGGTGAGAGCCCTGAAGCTTTCTTT	CASSKTGESPEAFF
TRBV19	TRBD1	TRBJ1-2	TGTGCCAGTAAGTTACAGGGGGCCTTGGACTATGGCTACACCTTC	CASKLQGALDYGYTF
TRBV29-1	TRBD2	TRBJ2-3	TGCAGCGCCGCTCCTCTAGCGGGGGGGCTAGGCACAGATACGCAGTATTTT	CSAAPLAGGLGTDTQYF
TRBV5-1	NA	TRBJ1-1	TGCGCCAGCAGCTTTCAGGGCTCTGAAGCTTTCTTT	CASSFQGSEAFF
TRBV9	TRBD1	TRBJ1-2	TGTGCCAGCAGCGTAACAGGGGGGGGCTATGGCTACACCTTC	CASSVTGGGYGYTF
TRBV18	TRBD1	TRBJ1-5	TGTGCCAGCTCAGCGGGACAGGGGGATCAGCCCCAGCATTTT	CASSAGQGDQPQHF
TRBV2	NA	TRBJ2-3	TGTGCCAGCATGGCGGACTCCACAGATACGCAGTATTTT	CASMADSTDTQYF
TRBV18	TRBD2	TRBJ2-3	TGTGCCAGCTCACCGTCAGGGACTAGCAAAGCAGATACGCAGTATTTT	CASSPSGTSKADTQYF
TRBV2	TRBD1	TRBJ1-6	TGTGCCAGCAGTTTCTCCGGGACAGGGTATTCACCCCTCCACTTT	CASSFSGTGYSPLHF
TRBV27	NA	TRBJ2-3	TGTGCCAGCAGTCCCTACGGGGGCACAGATACGCAGTATTTT	CASSPYGGTDTQYF
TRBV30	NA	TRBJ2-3	TGTGCCTGGACCCCACTCGGGGTCTCCACAGATACGCAGTATTTT	CAWTPLGVSTDTQYF
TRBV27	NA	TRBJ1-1	TGTGCCAGCAGAGACACAAGGAACACTGAAGCTTTCTTT	CASRDTRNTEAFF